Listed here are 8 T cell receptor beta chains from one sample, sequenced in a study of shared clonotypes between healthy human individuals. TCRdb's copy holds only in-frame clones and misses some; the assay was immunoSEQ multiplex PCR. Here the sample spans about 1.5 million clones, under 99% being singletons. Sequences were obtained from naive CD4+ T cells sorted from blood. Subset reported: CD45RA+ positively selected. Receptor source: a man younger than 45 in good health.

The chain recombines TRBV4-1 with TRBJ1-1, with TRBD1 matching 8 bases. The CDR3 spans 13 residues. The trim removed 4 bases at V and 4 bases at J, leaving 2 bases unmatched. CDR1 MGHRA and CDR2 YSYEKL come from the germline V gene. The CDR3 DNA reads as TGCGCCAGCAGCCGCGACAGGGGCACTGAAGCTTTCTTT. This sequence encodes CASSRDRGTEAFF.

The rearrangement uses TRBV5-4 and TRBJ1-2; the match to TRBD1 covers 9 bases. With 5 bases clipped from V and 1 base from J, the junction kept 9 bases outside the gene matches. CDR3 length equals 16 residues. Germline V gene lookup returns CDR1 SGHNT and CDR2 YYREEE (reference sequence). The CDR3 is CASSTGTGRGNYGYTF. CDR3 nucleotides: TGTGCCAGCAGTACCGGGACAGGGAGAGGTAACTATGGCTACACCTTC.

This clone showed up just a few times. The sample has other DNA sequences that encode this CDR3 too. This chain joins TRBV5-1 and TRBJ2-1, with 8 bases matching TRBD2. CDR1 is SGHRS and CDR2 is YFSETQ in the germline V gene. The CDR3 covers 15 residues. The V gene end was trimmed by 2 bases and the J gene end by 0 bases; junction bases not matched to a gene: 1. For the CDR3, the DNA is TGCGCCAGCAGCTTAAGCGGGAGCTCCTACAATGAGCAGTTCTTC. It specifies CASSLSGSSYNEQFF.

The chain links TRBV7-6 to TRBJ2-2; D is ambiguous. This CDR3 is built from 12 residues. The V end was cut by 8 bases, the J end by 5 bases, with 9 bases between. CDR1 is SGHVS, CDR2 FNYEAQ, per germline. The CDR3 nucleotides read TGTGCCAGCTCTACGGGTACCGGGGAGCTGTTTTTT. It translates to CASSTGTGELFF. The entire variable domain, with the rest obtained from reference TRBV7-6 and TRBJ2-2, is as follows: GAGVSQSPRYKVTKRGQDVALRCDPISGHVSLYWYRQALGQGPEFLTYFNYEAQQDKSGLPNDRFSAERPEGSISTLTIQRTEQRDSAMYRCASSTGTGELFFGEGSRLTVL.

This chain uses TRBV29-1 with TRBJ2-4, with D possibly TRBD1 on 5 matching bases. Trimming shortened V by 4 bases and J by 0 bases, and 10 bases separated the two germline ends. The CDR3 extends over 14 amino acids. Germline CDR1 reads SQVTM; CDR2 reads ANQGSEA. CDR3 sequence (DNA): TGCAGCGTTGGACAGACTTTAGCCAAAAACATTCAGTACTTC. The encoded protein is CSVGQTLAKNIQYF.

The chain recombines TRBV4-3 with TRBJ2-2; 12 positions match TRBD1. The junction had 5 bases not matched to a gene; V was cut back by 3 bases and J by 3 bases. This CDR3 is built from 17 residues. In germline, CDR1 is LGHNA, CDR2 YSLEER. CDR3: CASSHPGQGAHTGELFF. The CDR3 DNA reads as TGCGCCAGCAGCCACCCGGGACAGGGGGCTCACACCGGGGAGCTGTTTTTT.

The chain uses TRBV10-3 and TRBJ2-7; TRBD2 aligns across 7 bases. V lost 4 bases to trimming and J lost 0 bases; unmatched junction nucleotides: 18. Germline CDR1 ENHRY, CDR2 SYGVKD. The CDR3 sequence is 19 residues long. CDR3 loop: CAISGASGRRQTNSYEQYF. The CDR3 DNA sequence: TGTGCCATCAGTGGTGCTAGCGGCCGCCGTCAAACCAACTCCTACGAGCAGTACTTC.

The rearrangement links TRBV7-9 to TRBJ1-5, with a possible D match to TRBD1 (6 bases). Trimming stripped 1 base from V and 2 bases from J, with 6 bases between. Germline V gives CDR1 SEHNR, CDR2 FQNEAQ (reference sequence). The CDR3 is 14 residues long. The CDR3 DNA follows: TGTGCCAGCAGCTTAGAGGGGGGCAATCAGCCCCAGCATTTT. As protein: CASSLEGGNQPQHF.